A selection of T cell receptor beta chains follows, all from one sample in a study of tumor-infiltrating lymphocytes in localized non-small cell lung cancer. Sequenced by immunoSEQ multiplex PCR; TCRdb stores in-frame clones only, minus some. The sample lists under 7,500 clones, over 55% occurring once. The sample comprised lung tumor tissue. The receptors originated from a human donor with non-small cell lung cancer. CDR3s include the opening cysteine and the closing phenylalanine or tryptophan. A D gene is named only where the DNA matches it firmly. Size values are once, few and many counts, or a class for expanded clones, and some rows have none.

>TRBD2|TRBV18|.|TRBJ2-3
CASSPVLAGSTDTQYF
TGTGCCAGCTCACCAGTTCTAGCGGGATCCACAGATACGCAGTATTTT
>.|TRBV7-8|.|TRBJ2-5
CASSYSGRETQYF
TGTGCCAGCAGCTATAGCGGCCGAGAGACCCAGTACTTC
>TRBD1|TRBV5-1|medium-sized|TRBJ2-7
CASSLESGQGRSYEQYF
TGCGCCAGCAGCTTGGAGTCCGGACAGGGTCGCTCCTACGAGCAGTACTTC
>.|TRBV19|.|TRBJ1-6
CASSMGQGSGNSPLHF
TGTGCCAGTAGTATGGGCCAGGGGAGCGGTAATTCACCCCTCCACTTT
>.|TRBV5-4|.|TRBJ2-5
CASSSPLSPIGQYF
TGTGCCAGCAGCTCGCCTCTTAGCCCGATCGGCCAGTACTTC
>.|TRBV5-6|.|TRBJ1-3
CASSLPADSSGNTIYF
TGTGCCAGCAGCTTGCCCGCGGACAGCTCTGGAAACACCATATATTTT
>.|TRBV10-3|large|TRBJ1-1
CAISVGGDGTEAFF
TGTGCCATCAGTGTTGGGGGGGACGGCACTGAAGCTTTCTTT
>.|TRBV29-1|.|TRBJ1-4
CSVEEGRGEKLFF
TGCAGCGTTGAAGAGGGACGAGGTGAAAAACTGTTTTTT
>.|TRBV10-3|.|TRBJ1-1
CAINPRGGSEAFF
TGTGCCATCAACCCCAGAGGGGGAAGTGAAGCTTTCTTT
>.|TRBV18|.|TRBJ1-2
CASSPLSGENYGYTF
TGTGCCAGCTCACCATTATCAGGGGAGAACTATGGCTACACCTTC
>.|TRBV18|.|TRBJ2-2
CASSPQGAGELFF
TGTGCCAGCTCACCACAGGGGGCCGGGGAGCTGTTTTTT
>.|TRBV7-8|.|TRBJ2-1
CASSLASRSDNEQFF
TGTGCCAGCAGCTTAGCGAGCAGGTCTGACAATGAGCAGTTCTTC
>.|TRBV30|.|TRBJ2-7
CAWSVGGASYEQYF
TGTGCCTGGAGTGTAGGGGGGGCTTCCTACGAGCAGTACTTC
>.|TRBV7-2|few|TRBJ2-5
CASSAGPRWETQYF
TGTGCCAGCAGCGCGGGACCCCGTTGGGAGACCCAGTACTTC
>.|TRBV14|.|TRBJ2-1
CASSPRWGAGSYNEQFF
TGTGCCAGCAGCCCGCGTTGGGGCGCCGGCTCCTACAATGAGCAGTTCTTC
>TRBD2|TRBV9|.|TRBJ2-1
CASSDELAGVGEQFF
TGTGCCAGCAGCGACGAACTAGCGGGAGTCGGGGAGCAGTTCTTC
>TRBD2|TRBV28|large|TRBJ2-1
CASRTGTSGGPEQFF
TGTGCCAGCAGAACGGGGACTAGCGGGGGGCCGGAGCAGTTCTTC
>.|TRBV28|few|TRBJ1-1
CASSLGGELNTEAFF
TGTGCCAGCAGTTTAGGTGGAGAACTGAACACTGAAGCTTTCTTT
>.|TRBV13|.|TRBJ1-5
CASSIGRSNQPQHF
TGTGCCAGCAGCATTGGAAGGAGCAATCAGCCCCAGCATTTT
>.|TRBV5-1|.|TRBJ2-2
CASSSGQDTGELFF
TGCGCCAGCAGCTCGGGACAAGACACCGGGGAGCTGTTTTTT
>.|TRBV6-1|.|TRBJ1-4
CASSERGGVGEKLFF
TGTGCCAGCAGTGAAAGGGGCGGGGTTGGGGAAAAACTGTTTTTT
>.|TRBV6-6|.|TRBJ1-1
CASSIGRGHPGWAFF
TGTGCCAGCAGTATTGGAAGAGGACACCCCGGGTGGGCTTTCTTT
>.|TRBV19|few|TRBJ1-1
CASSRGRVDTEAFF
TGTGCCAGTAGTAGAGGCAGGGTGGACACTGAAGCTTTCTTT
>.|TRBV7-2|few|TRBJ2-1
CASSLGLGAGNEQFF
TGTGCCAGCAGCTTAGGGTTGGGGGCCGGCAATGAGCAGTTCTTC
>.|TRBV4-1|.|TRBJ1-6
CASSYRDGYNSPLHF
TGCGCCAGCAGCTACCGGGACGGCTATAATTCACCCCTCCACTTT
>TRBD1|TRBV5-8|.|TRBJ2-7
CASSRTGRYEQYF
TGTGCCAGCAGCCGGACAGGGAGGTACGAGCAGTACTTC
>.|TRBV5-4|.|TRBJ2-5
CASSHRRAGQETQYF
TGTGCCAGCAGCCACCGGAGGGCCGGGCAAGAGACCCAGTACTTC
>.|TRBV7-3|.|TRBJ1-5
CASRRGDQPQHF
TGTGCCAGCAGGCGCGGGGATCAGCCCCAGCATTTT
>.|TRBV5-6|.|TRBJ1-1
CASSSRTERNTEAFF
TGTGCCAGCAGCTCTAGGACTGAGAGGAACACTGAAGCTTTCTTT
>TRBD2|TRBV13|few|TRBJ2-1
CASSPTGGSYNEQFF
TGTGCCAGCAGCCCTACGGGGGGCTCCTACAATGAGCAGTTCTTC
>.|TRBV28|.|TRBJ2-1
CASNRGGIYEQFF
TGTGCCAGCAATCGTGGGGGGATCTATGAGCAGTTCTTC
>TRBD1|TRBV6-5|once|TRBJ2-7
CASSYSPGGYEQYF
TGTGCCAGCAGTTACTCACCAGGGGGCTACGAGCAGTACTTC
>TRBD1|TRBV12-5|.|TRBJ1-4
CASGLVRDRGQGGCRNEKLFF
TGTGCTAGTGGTTTGGTACGGGATCGGGGACAGGGTGGGTGCAGGAATGAAAAACTGTTTTTT
>TRBD1|TRBV7-6|.|TRBJ1-1
CASSLGEGANTEAFF
TGTGCCAGCAGCTTAGGAGAGGGGGCGAACACTGAAGCTTTCTTT
>.|TRBV6-5|medium-sized|TRBJ1-4
CASRSGAGDQLFF
TGTGCCAGCAGGAGCGGGGCGGGGGATCAACTGTTTTTT
>TRBD1|TRBV7-2|few|TRBJ1-5
CASSLGTDLYSNQPQHF
TGTGCCAGCAGCCTAGGGACAGACTTGTATAGCAATCAGCCCCAGCATTTT
>TRBD1|TRBV5-1|.|TRBJ1-1
CASRQGAGTEAFF
TGCGCCAGCCGACAGGGGGCTGGCACTGAAGCTTTCTTT
>.|TRBV2|.|TRBJ2-7
CASSEGPFGEQYF
TGTGCCAGCAGTGAAGGACCATTCGGGGAGCAGTACTTC
>.|TRBV6-1|once|TRBJ1-1
CASSLPGTMNTEAFF
TGTGCCAGCAGTCTCCCCGGGACGATGAACACTGAAGCTTTCTTT
>.|TRBV5-1|few|TRBJ2-2
CASSLGTDSANTGELFF
TGCGCCAGCAGCTTGGGGACAGATTCAGCGAACACCGGGGAGCTGTTTTTT
>.|TRBV5-1|.|TRBJ2-5
CASSLGFLETQYF
TGCGCCAGCAGCTTGGGGTTTTTAGAGACCCAGTACTTC
>TRBD1|TRBV7-9|few|TRBJ2-4
CASSATGGVSSLAKNIQYF
TGTGCCAGCAGCGCAACAGGGGGCGTATCTTCCTTAGCCAAAAACATTCAGTACTTC
>.|TRBV5-1|.|TRBJ1-5
CASSPGGGIWQPQHF
TGCGCCAGCAGCCCAGGTGGCGGGATTTGGCAGCCCCAGCATTTT
>.|TRBV5-4|.|TRBJ1-1
CASSWGADTEAFF
TGTGCCAGCAGTTGGGGTGCGGACACTGAAGCTTTCTTT
>.|TRBV2|.|TRBJ2-2
CASSVQGYTGELFF
TGTGCCAGCAGTGTGCAGGGGTACACCGGGGAGCTGTTTTTT
>.|TRBV18|.|TRBJ1-3
CASSPSNTIYF
TGTGCCAGCTCACCGTCAAACACCATATATTTT
>.|TRBV27|.|TRBJ2-1
CASSPTAPSGNEQFF
TGTGCCAGCAGCCCCACGGCTCCCTCTGGCAATGAGCAGTTCTTC
>TRBD1|TRBV19|.|TRBJ1-4
CASIRSGTGGEKLFF
TGTGCCAGTATCCGGTCCGGGACAGGGGGTGAAAAACTGTTTTTT
>TRBD2|TRBV7-9|few|TRBJ2-5
CASSLALAGGETQYF
TGTGCCAGCAGCTTAGCACTAGCGGGAGGCGAGACCCAGTACTTC
>.|TRBV11-2|.|TRBJ2-2
CASSPRAANTGELFF
TGTGCCAGCAGCCCCAGGGCGGCGAACACCGGGGAGCTGTTTTTT
>.|TRBV7-3|.|TRBJ2-6
CASSDRTSGANVLTF
TGTGCCAGCAGTGACCGGACCAGTGGGGCCAACGTCCTGACTTTC
>.|TRBV30|.|TRBJ1-1
CAGKGALNTEAFF
TGTGCCGGAAAGGGTGCTTTGAACACTGAAGCTTTCTTT
>.|TRBV5-1|few|TRBJ2-7
CASSPQGESYEQYF
TGCGCCAGCAGCCCCCAGGGTGAGTCCTACGAGCAGTACTTC
>TRBD1|TRBV7-9|.|TRBJ2-7
CASSLLGARGNEQYF
TGTGCCAGCAGCTTACTCGGAGCCAGGGGGAACGAGCAGTACTTC
>.|TRBV6-1|large|TRBJ1-2
CASSAYAAREYGYTF
TGTGCCAGCAGCGCATATGCGGCACGGGAGTATGGCTACACCTTC
>TRBD1|TRBV2|.|TRBJ1-5
CASRRQGIAQPQHF
TGTGCCAGCAGGAGACAGGGGATTGCTCAGCCCCAGCATTTT
>.|TRBV18|.|TRBJ1-4
CASSKQRVSEKLFF
TGTGCCAGCTCAAAGCAGAGGGTTAGCGAAAAACTGTTTTTT
>TRBD2|TRBV7-8|once|TRBJ2-5
CASSPRAGRAMETQYF
TGTGCCAGCAGCCCTAGGGCCGGGAGGGCCATGGAGACCCAGTACTTC
>TRBD2|TRBV27|.|TRBJ2-7
CASSFTSGSSEQYF
TGTGCCAGCAGTTTTACTAGCGGGAGCAGCGAGCAGTACTTC
>.|TRBV7-2|.|TRBJ1-2
CASSLYSGYTF
TGTGCCAGCAGCTTATATTCTGGCTACACCTTC